This is a list of T cell receptor beta chains from one sample in a study of graft-versus-host responses after intestinal transplantation. Only in-frame clones appear in the TCRdb table, and some are missing; sequencing was by immunoSEQ multiplex PCR. Altogether roughly 100,000 clones are present, roughly 93% being singletons, with the ten largest covering 1.2%. Antigen specificity for these receptors is unknown. The material was unstimulated CD8+ T cells sorted from spleen or lymph node cells, obtained before intestinal transplant. The source is a human donor who received an intestinal transplant. CDR3s include the opening cysteine and the closing phenylalanine or tryptophan. Fields, in order: V gene, J gene, D gene, clone size, CDR3 DNA, CDR3 protein. A D gene is named only where the DNA matches it firmly. Expanded clones are given a class, and other clones once, few, many or no size at all.

TRBV19	TRBJ2-1	NA	NA	TGTGCCAGTAGTATAGGCTGGGAGCAGTTCTTC	CASSIGWEQFF
TRBV5-1	TRBJ1-5	TRBD1	NA	TGCGCCAGCAGCTTGGCACCGGGACAGAGCAATCAGCCCCAGCATTTT	CASSLAPGQSNQPQHF
TRBV27	TRBJ2-7	TRBD2	NA	TGTGCCAGCAGCCGGGGACTAGCGTACGAGCAGTACTTC	CASSRGLAYEQYF
TRBV2	TRBJ2-2	NA	NA	TGTGCCAGCATGGGGCGGCCTCTACGGCCCAACACCGACGCCCCCGGGGAGCTGTTTTTT	CASMGRPLRPNTDAPGELFF
TRBV27	TRBJ2-7	NA	NA	TGTGCCAGCAGTTCACAGATGGGGGAGCAGTACTTC	CASSSQMGEQYF
TRBV7-8	TRBJ1-4	NA	NA	TGTGCCAGCAGCCTAGGGACTCCCAGGGAAAAACTGTTTTTT	CASSLGTPREKLFF
TRBV19	TRBJ2-1	TRBD2	NA	TGTGCCACCCGTAAACGGGGGGTCTACAATGAGCAGTTCTTC	CATRKRGVYNEQFF
TRBV7-9	TRBJ1-1	NA	NA	TGTGCCAGCAGCTTTCCGAACACTGAAGCTTTCTTT	CASSFPNTEAFF
TRBV18	TRBJ2-5	NA	NA	TGTGCCAGCTCACCAGAGATAGAAGAGACCCAGTACTTC	CASSPEIEETQYF
TRBV7-9	TRBJ2-7	TRBD1	NA	TGTGCCAGCAGCTCGGGACAGGGGCCCTACGAGCAGTACTTC	CASSSGQGPYEQYF
TRBV4-1	TRBJ1-4	NA	NA	TGCGCCAGCAGCCCCGGGGCGATTAATGAAAAACTGTTTTTT	CASSPGAINEKLFF
TRBV2	TRBJ2-3	TRBD2	NA	TGTGCCAGCAGTGACCGGGCTAGCGGGGGGTACACAGATACGCAGTATTTT	CASSDRASGGYTDTQYF
TRBV30	TRBJ2-1	NA	NA	TGTGCCTGGAGCGTCAGCTACAATGAGCAGTTCTTC	CAWSVSYNEQFF
TRBV11-2	TRBJ2-7	NA	NA	TGTGCCAGCAGCTTGTCCCAGGCTTACGAGCAGTACTTC	CASSLSQAYEQYF
TRBV21-1	TRBJ1-2	NA	NA	TGTGCCAGCAGCAAGCGGGGGGTGAACTATGGCTACACCTTC	CASSKRGVNYGYTF
TRBV11-2	TRBJ2-3	TRBD2	NA	TGTGCCAGCAGCTCGTGGACTAGCGGGGATACGCAGTATTTT	CASSSWTSGDTQYF
TRBV27	TRBJ1-2	TRBD1	once	TGTGCCAGCAGTAGACAGGGCGATGGCTACACCTTC	CASSRQGDGYTF
TRBV11-3	TRBJ2-7	NA	NA	TGTGCCAGCAGCCCCTGGGGAAGGGACATTTCCTACGAGCAGTACTTC	CASSPWGRDISYEQYF
TRBV19	TRBJ1-2	NA	NA	TGTGCCAGTAGTAATCCAGCCGCGTACTATGGCTACACCTTC	CASSNPAAYYGYTF
TRBV6-6	TRBJ2-7	TRBD2	few	TGTGCCAGCAGTTACTACACTAGCGGACCTTCTTACGAGCAGTACTTC	CASSYYTSGPSYEQYF